Below, 11 T cell receptor beta chains from the same sample are listed, as sequenced in a study of cytomegalovirus exposure and HLA in healthy donors. Sequencing was performed with immunoSEQ multiplex PCR; in TCRdb, only in-frame clones are kept and a portion is missing. The sample includes some 120,000 clones, around 94% of them seen just once. Sequencing was done on a sample of PBMCs. These TCRs come from a woman aged 18-35 years in good health and CMV-seronegative.

On this clone: Other nucleotide sequences from this sample produce the same CDR3. The V and J genes are TRBV9 and TRBJ1-6; TRBD1 agrees at 8 bases. CDR1 and CDR2 (germline): SGDLS, YYNGEE. J lost 7 bases, V lost 8 bases, and 2 bases had no gene match. This CDR3 region has 12 residues. This CDR3 reads CASRQGNSPLHF. As DNA, the CDR3 is TGTGCCAGTAGACAGGGGAATTCACCCCTCCACTTT. Supplemented by reference TRBV9 and TRBJ1-6, the full variable domain reads DSGVTQTPKHLITATGQRVTLRCSPRSGDLSVYWYQQSLDQGLQFLIQYYNGEERAKGNILERFSAQQFPDLHSELNLSSLELGDSALYFCASRQGNSPLHFGNGTRLTVT.

The chain carries TRBV6-5 and TRBJ1-5, with D possibly being TRBD1 (5 bases). CDR3 size: 15 residues. Germline assignment: CDR1 MNHEY and CDR2 SVGAGI. The V end lost 5 bases, the J end lost 2 bases, and 13 bases lay between the germline ends. The CDR3 region has the DNA TGTGCCAGCAGTCCTGACAGAAGTGGCAATCAGCCCCAGCATTTT. Encoded protein: CASSPDRSGNQPQHF.

The chain uses TRBV2 and TRBJ2-7; 7 bases match TRBD1. CDR1 SNHLY and CDR2 FYNNEI come from the germline V gene. V lost 6 bases to trimming and J lost 2 bases; unmatched junction nucleotides: 7. The CDR3 extends over 14 amino acids. The CDR3 protein is CASRGQLKPYEQYF. As DNA, the CDR3 is TGTGCCAGCAGGGGACAGCTGAAACCCTACGAGCAGTACTTC.

The V gene is TRBV2, the J gene TRBJ1-2; 7 bases map to TRBD1. V shed 7 bases and J 7 bases; nucleotides not matched to a gene: 9. The CDR3 loop spans 13 amino acids. Germline V gene lookup returns CDR1 SNHLY and CDR2 FYNNEI. The CDR3, as DNA: TGTGCCAGCACCACCGAGGGGGCTATTGGCTACACCTTC. Translation: CASTTEGAIGYTF.

CDR3 residues: CASSLGLAGVPGELFF. The CDR3 nucleotides are TGTGCCAGCAGCTTAGGTCTAGCGGGAGTGCCCGGGGAGCTGTTTTTT. This chain joins TRBV5-8 and TRBJ2-2, with 10 bases identical to TRBD2. This CDR3 contains 16 residues. V lost 2 bases to trimming and J lost 6 bases; unmatched junction nucleotides: 7. CDR1 is SGHTS and CDR2 is YDEGEE in the germline V gene.

The chain combines TRBV6-4 with TRBJ1-2; D might be TRBD1 (5 bases). The germline V and J ends were trimmed by 3 bases and 5 bases, with 16 bases remaining between them. CDR1 is MRHNA and CDR2 is SNTAGT in the germline V gene. The CDR3 is 15 amino acids. The CDR3 here is CASSEGAGGGYGYTF. The CDR3, as DNA: TGTGCCAGCAGTGAAGGTGCCGGGGGTGGATATGGCTACACCTTC.

V usage is TRBV5-6 and J usage is TRBJ2-3; D remains ambiguous. Trimming removed 5 bases at V and 1 base at J, with 5 bases between. This CDR3 is built from 12 residues. The germline V gene has CDR1 SGHDT and CDR2 YYEEEE. The CDR3 DNA follows: TGTGCCAGCAGACGGGGCACAGATACGCAGTATTTT. Protein product: CASRRGTDTQYF.

This chain joins TRBV6-5 and TRBJ2-5; D is uncertain. CDR3 length: 15 amino acids. Germline V lookup: CDR1 MNHEY, CDR2 SVGAGI. The V and J ends lost 5 bases and 5 bases respectively, with 18 bases between them. CDR3 in amino acids: CASSGLIPPLETQYF. CDR3 DNA: TGTGCCAGCAGTGGGCTTATTCCGCCCTTGGAGACCCAGTACTTC.

The chain links TRBV7-9 to TRBJ1-3, with D maybe TRBD1 (5 bases). The V gene lost 5 bases and the J gene lost 4 bases, with 15 bases spanning the gap. CDR1 SEHNR and CDR2 FQNEAQ come from the germline V gene (reference sequence). The CDR3 has 15 residues. CDR3 in amino acids: CASSQWGGPGNTIYF. The CDR3 region has the DNA TGTGCCAGCAGCCAATGGGGGGGTCCGGGAAACACCATATATTTT.

The V gene is TRBV10-3, the J gene TRBJ1-2; D perhaps matches TRBD1 (6 bases). V dropped 6 bases and J dropped 4 bases, with 15 bases sitting between them. The CDR3 consists of 14 residues. Per germline, CDR1 ENHRY and CDR2 SYGVKD. The CDR3 DNA follows: TGTGCCATCAGGGAGGGACTGGACAGCTATGGCTACACCTTC. Translated, it gives CAIREGLDSYGYTF.

The chain carries TRBV6-5 and TRBJ2-1, with unresolved D. The CDR3 consists of 15 residues. V lost 0 bases and J lost 5, with 11 bases in between. Looked up from germline, CDR1 is MNHEY and CDR2 is SVGAGI. The CDR3, as DNA: TGTGCCAGCAGTTACTCGAATGGCGGAAACAATGAGCAGTTCTTC. Translating gives CASSYSNGGNNEQFF.